This T cell receptor (beta chain) originates from a study of post-analysis software for immune sequencing data. Study observations and caveats: The study found significantly lower normalized Chao1 diversity in multiple sclerosis patients than in controls. Controls showed lower frequencies than patients for four to six TRBV segments, and TRBV5-6, TRBV5-1 and TRBV20-1 were among these.

V was trimmed by 1 base and J by 6 bases, leaving 18 bases between them. Germline CDR1 and CDR2: KGHSH and LQKENI. This CDR3 region has 16 residues. This clonotype appeared a single time. What it recognizes is unknown. The TCR beta cDNA libraries carried unique molecular identifiers. TCRdb passed the PCR reads through MiXCR, listing each CDR3 protein once. The sample yields about half a million distinct CDR3 sequences, 30% to 40% seen once. The rearrangement uses TRBV18 and TRBJ1-1; D gene uncertain. Material for sequencing was blood. The receptor was isolated from a girl between 2 and 17 years old with multiple sclerosis. CDR3 amino acids: CASSPRSLLVGSEAFF. CDR3 nucleotides: TGTGCCAGCTCACCACGGTCGCTCCTGGTCGGCTCTGAAGCTTTCTTT.